Reported below is one TCR beta chain. Antigen: not known. A universal primer site arose from template switching, and cDNA bore unique molecular identifiers. MiXCR was run by TCRdb on the 5' RACE reads, yielding one entry per CDR3 protein. The sample holds a few hundred thousand distinct CDR3 sequences, about 8.5% seen once. With 0 bases removed from V and 11 bases from J, the gap between germline ends came to 16 bases. Germline CDR1 GTSNPN, CDR2 SVGIG (reference sequence). CDR3 size: 13 residues. The source of the sample is a study of identical twins. General observations from the study: Cross-sectional statistics, not tracking of the same donors, supported the conclusions. Out-of-frame sharing of TCR alpha in monozygotic twins was underestimated by models.

A further study also used this sample, focusing on yellow fever vaccine responses in identical twins.

The rearrangement links TRBV30 to TRBJ1-1, with D possibly matching TRBD1 (5 bases). Sequencing was performed on CD8+ T cells sorted from blood. The TCR sequence derives from a woman between 18 and 30 years old in good health. The CDR3 DNA follows: TGTGCCTGGAGTGTTGTAGGGGAAGGGGACGCTTTCTTT. It yields the protein CAWSVVGEGDAFF.